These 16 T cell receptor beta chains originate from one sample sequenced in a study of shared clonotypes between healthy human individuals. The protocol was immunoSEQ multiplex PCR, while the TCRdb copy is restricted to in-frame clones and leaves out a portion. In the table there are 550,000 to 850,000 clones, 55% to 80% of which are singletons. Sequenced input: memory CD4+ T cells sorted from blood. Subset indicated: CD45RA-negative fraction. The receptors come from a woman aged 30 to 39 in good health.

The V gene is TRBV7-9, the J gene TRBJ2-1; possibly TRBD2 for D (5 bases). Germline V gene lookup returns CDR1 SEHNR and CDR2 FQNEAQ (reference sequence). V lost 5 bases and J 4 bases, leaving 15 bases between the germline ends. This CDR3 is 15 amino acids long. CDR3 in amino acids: CASSDQRKRYNEQFF. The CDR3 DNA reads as TGTGCCAGCAGCGACCAGCGGAAACGATACAATGAGCAGTTCTTC.

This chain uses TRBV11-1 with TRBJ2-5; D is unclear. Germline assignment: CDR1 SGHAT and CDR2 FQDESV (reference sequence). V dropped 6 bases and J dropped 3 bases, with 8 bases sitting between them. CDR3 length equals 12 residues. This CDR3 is CASRSWKETQYF. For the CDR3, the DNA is TGTGCCAGCAGGTCCTGGAAAGAGACCCAGTACTTC.

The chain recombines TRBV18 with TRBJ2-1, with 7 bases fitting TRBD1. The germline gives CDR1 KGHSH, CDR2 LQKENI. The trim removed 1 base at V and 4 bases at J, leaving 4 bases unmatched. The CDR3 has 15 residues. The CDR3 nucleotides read TGTGCCAGCTCACCACTAGGGACAGTGTACAATGAGCAGTTCTTC. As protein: CASSPLGTVYNEQFF. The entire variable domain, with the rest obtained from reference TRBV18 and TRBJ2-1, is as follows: NAGVMQNPRHLVRRRGQEARLRCSPMKGHSHVYWYRQLPEEGLKFMVYLQKENIIDESGMPKERFSAEFPKEGPSILRIQQVVRGDSAAYFCASSPLGTVYNEQFFGPGTRLTVL.

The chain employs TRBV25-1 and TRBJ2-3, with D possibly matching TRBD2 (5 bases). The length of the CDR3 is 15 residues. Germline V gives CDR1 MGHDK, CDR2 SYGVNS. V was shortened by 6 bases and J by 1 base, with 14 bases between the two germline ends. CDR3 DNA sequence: TGTGCCAGCAGCAATTCAGCGGACCGCACAGATACGCAGTATTTT. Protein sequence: CASSNSADRTDTQYF.

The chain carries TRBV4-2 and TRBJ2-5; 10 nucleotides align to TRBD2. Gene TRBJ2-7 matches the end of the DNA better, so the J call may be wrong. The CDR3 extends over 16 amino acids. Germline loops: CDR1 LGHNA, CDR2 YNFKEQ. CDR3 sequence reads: CASSPDPASGSYEQYF. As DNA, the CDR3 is TGTGCCAGCAGCCCCGACCCGGCTAGCGGGAGCTACGAGCAGTACTTC.

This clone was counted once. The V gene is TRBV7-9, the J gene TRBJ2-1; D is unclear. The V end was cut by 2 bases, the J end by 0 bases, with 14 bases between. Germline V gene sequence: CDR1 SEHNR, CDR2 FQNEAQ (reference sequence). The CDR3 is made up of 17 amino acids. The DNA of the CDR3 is TGTGCCAGCAGCTTACCGTCCCGCGGAGCCTCCTACAATGAGCAGTTCTTC. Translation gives CASSLPSRGASYNEQFF.

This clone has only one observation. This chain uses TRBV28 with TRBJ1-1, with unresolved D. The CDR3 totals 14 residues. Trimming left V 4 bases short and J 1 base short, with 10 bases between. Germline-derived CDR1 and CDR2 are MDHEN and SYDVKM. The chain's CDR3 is CASSWLRGNTEAFF. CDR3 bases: TGTGCCAGCAGTTGGCTTAGAGGGAACACTGAAGCTTTCTTT.

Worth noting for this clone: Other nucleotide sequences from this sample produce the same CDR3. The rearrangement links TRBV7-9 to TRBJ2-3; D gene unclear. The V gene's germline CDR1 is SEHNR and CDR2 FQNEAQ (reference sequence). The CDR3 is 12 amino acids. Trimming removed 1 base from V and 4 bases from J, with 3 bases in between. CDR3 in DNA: TGTGCCAGCAGCTTAGTATCAGATACGCAGTATTTT. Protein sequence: CASSLVSDTQYF. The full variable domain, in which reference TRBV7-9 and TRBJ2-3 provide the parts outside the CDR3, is DTGVSQNPRHKITKRGQNVTFRCDPISEHNRLYWYRQTLGQGPEFLTYFQNEAQLEKSRLLSDRFSAERPKGSFSTLEIQRTEQGDSAMYLCASSLVSDTQYFGPGTRLTVL.

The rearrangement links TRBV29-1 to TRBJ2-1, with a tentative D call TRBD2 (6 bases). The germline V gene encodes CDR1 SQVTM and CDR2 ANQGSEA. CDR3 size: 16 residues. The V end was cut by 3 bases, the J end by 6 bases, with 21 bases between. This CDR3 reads CSVELLALTGGNEQFF. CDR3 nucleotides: TGCAGCGTTGAGTTACTAGCTCTCACCGGGGGCAATGAGCAGTTCTTC.

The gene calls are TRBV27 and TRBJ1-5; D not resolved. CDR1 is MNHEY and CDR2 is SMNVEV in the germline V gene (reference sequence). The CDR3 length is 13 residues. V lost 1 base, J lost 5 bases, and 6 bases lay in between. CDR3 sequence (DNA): TGTGCCAGCAGTTTATTTCGGGATCAGCCCCAGCATTTT. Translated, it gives CASSLFRDQPQHF.

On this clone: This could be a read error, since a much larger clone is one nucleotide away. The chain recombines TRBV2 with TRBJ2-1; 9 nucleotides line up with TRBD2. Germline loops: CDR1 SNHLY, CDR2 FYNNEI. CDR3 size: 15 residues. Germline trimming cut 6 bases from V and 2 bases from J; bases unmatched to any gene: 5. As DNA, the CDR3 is TGTGCCAGCAGGGATCTAGCGGGACCCTACAATGAGCAGTTCTTC. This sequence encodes CASRDLAGPYNEQFF.

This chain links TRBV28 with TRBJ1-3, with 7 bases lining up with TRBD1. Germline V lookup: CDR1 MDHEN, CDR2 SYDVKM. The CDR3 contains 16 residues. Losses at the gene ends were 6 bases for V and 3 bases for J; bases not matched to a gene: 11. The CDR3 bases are TGTGCCAGCAGGTCCCCTTGGGACAGTTTTGGAAACACCATATATTTT. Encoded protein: CASRSPWDSFGNTIYF.

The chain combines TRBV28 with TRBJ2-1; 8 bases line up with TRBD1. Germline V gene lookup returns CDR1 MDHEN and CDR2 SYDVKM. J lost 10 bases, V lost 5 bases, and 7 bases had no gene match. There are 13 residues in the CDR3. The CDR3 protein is CASSRTDRGEQFF. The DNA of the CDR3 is TGTGCCAGCAGTAGGACTGACAGGGGAGAGCAGTTCTTC.

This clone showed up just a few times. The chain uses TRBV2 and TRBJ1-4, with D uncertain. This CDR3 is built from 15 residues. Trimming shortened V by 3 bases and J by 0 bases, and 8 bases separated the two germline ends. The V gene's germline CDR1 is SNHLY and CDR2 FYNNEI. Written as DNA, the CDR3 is TGTGCCAGCAGTGACAGGCCCGCAACTAATGAAAAACTGTTTTTT. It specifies CASSDRPATNEKLFF.

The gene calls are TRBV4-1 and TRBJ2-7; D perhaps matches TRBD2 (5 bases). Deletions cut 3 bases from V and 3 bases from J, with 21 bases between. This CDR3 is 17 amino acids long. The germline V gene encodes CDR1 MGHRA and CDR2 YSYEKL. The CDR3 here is CASSHALGVQTIYEQYF. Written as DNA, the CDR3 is TGCGCCAGCAGCCACGCCCTCGGGGTACAAACGATCTACGAGCAGTACTTC.

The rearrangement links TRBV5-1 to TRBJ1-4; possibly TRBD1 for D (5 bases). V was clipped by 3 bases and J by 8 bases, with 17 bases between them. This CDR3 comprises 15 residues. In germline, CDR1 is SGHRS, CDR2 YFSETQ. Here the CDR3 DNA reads TGCGCCAGCAGCTCAGGGACCCCCGTCGGGGAAAAACTGTTTTTT. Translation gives CASSSGTPVGEKLFF.